Each of the 29 T cell receptor beta chains below was sequenced from the same sample in a study of tumor-infiltrating lymphocytes in primary liver carcinoma. Germline DNA was also extracted, and blood RNA derived from unsorted whole blood. Production of TCR beta cDNA used 400 to 650 ng total RNA together with a constant-region primer. Libraries of TCR beta came from three nested multiplex PCR rounds with slightly modified ARM-PCR. Investigators reported that the first two PCR rounds, at around 9 cycles each, used TRBV1-TRBV30 forward primers with a C-beta reverse primer. Using its own MiXCR run on the multiplex PCR reads, TCRdb lists one record per CDR3 protein. The repertoire holds almost 200,000 distinct CDR3 sequences, with 65% as singletons. The source material was peripheral blood. The receptors were gathered from a woman aged 60-70 years with primary liver carcinoma and hepatitis B virus infection.

Concerning this clonotype: This sequence may be a read error, since a much larger clone differs from it by one base. The V gene is TRBV6-4, the J gene TRBJ2-3, with 13 positions matching TRBD2. Germline CDR1 MRHNA, CDR2 SNTAGT. CDR3 length: 15 amino acids. CDR3 amino acids: CASSDGTSGTDTQFF. CDR3 nucleotides: TGTGCCAGCAGTGACGGGACTAGCGGGACAGATACGCAGTTTTTT.

In its sample, this clonotype was seen many times. This chain links TRBV5-1 with TRBJ2-7; 7 bases match TRBD2. Trimming at V came to 2 bases and at J to 2 bases, leaving 4 bases not matched to a gene. CDR3 length: 14 residues. In germline, CDR1 is SGHRS, CDR2 YFSETQ. CDR3 DNA sequence: TGCGCCAGCAGCTTTCTAGCGGCCCCCTACGAGCAGTACTTC. It translates to CASSFLAAPYEQYF.

This clonotype was counted once. A read error may account for a junction end that differs from germline. This rearrangement joins TRBV12-3 or TRBV12-4 to TRBJ1-1, with a possible D match to TRBD1 (5 bases). The CDR3 contains 12 residues. CDR3 protein: CDSSLVPGGAFF. The CDR3 coding sequence is TGTGACAGCAGTTTGGTCCCGGGGGGAGCTTTCTTT.

The sample holds many counts of this clonotype. The V gene is TRBV6-2 or TRBV6-3, the J gene TRBJ2-1, with 8 bases matching TRBD2. The germline V gene encodes CDR1 MNHEY and CDR2 SVGEGT. Germline trimming cut 0 bases from V and 3 bases from J; bases unmatched to any gene: 7. The CDR3 totals 17 residues. This chain's CDR3 is CASSYSSLAADYNEQFF. CDR3 nucleotide sequence: TGTGCCAGCAGTTACTCGTCACTAGCGGCCGACTACAATGAGCAGTTCTTC.

In regard to this clonotype: A read error may be the cause here, since a much bigger clone is one base away. V and J are TRBV5-5 and TRBJ1-2; 11 nucleotides line up with TRBD1. Germline loops: CDR1 SGHKS, CDR2 YYEKEE (reference sequence). The ends lost 4 bases at V and 7 bases at J; junction bases unmatched: 6. This CDR3 comprises 14 residues. The CDR3 sequence: CASSTRTGGFGYTF. CDR3 DNA sequence: TGTGCCAGCAGCACCCGGACAGGGGGCTTTGGCTACACCTTC.

This chain joins TRBV7-9 and TRBJ2-5; D is possibly TRBD1 or TRBD2 (5 bases each). CDR1 is SEHNR, CDR2 FQNEAQ, per germline (reference sequence). The CDR3 spans 13 residues. Trimming took off 11 bases at V and 1 base at J, with 14 bases between the two ends. CDR3 loop: CAGDDSGQETQYF. In DNA, the CDR3 is TGTGCCGGGGACGACAGCGGCCAAGAGACCCAGTACTTC.

This clonotype has a count of ten or more. The CDR3 loop reads CASSWGLAGSYNEQFF. Here the CDR3 DNA reads TGTGCCAGCAGCTGGGGGCTAGCGGGATCCTACAATGAGCAGTTCTTC. The chain has TRBV5-5 and TRBJ2-1; 9 bases are shared with TRBD2. The CDR3 sequence is 16 residues long. Germline V gene sequence: CDR1 SGHKS, CDR2 YYEKEE (reference sequence). V gave up 3 bases and J gave up 1 base; unmatched junction bases: 5.

In its sample, this clonotype was seen a few times. CDR3 residues: CASSGLGTEAFF. CDR3 bases: TGTGCCAGCAGTGGGTTGGGCACTGAAGCTTTCTTT. The chain uses TRBV6-5 and TRBJ1-1; D call uncertain. The V end lost 5 bases, the J end lost 4 bases, and 8 bases lay between the germline ends. Germline loops: CDR1 MNHEY, CDR2 SVGAGI. CDR3 length: 12 residues.

With regard to this clonotype: A much more abundant neighbour one base away suggests this may be a read error. Likely a read error: the CDR3 ends without its conserved phenylalanine or tryptophan. This chain uses TRBV6-6 with TRBJ1-3; tentative D call: TRBD1 (5 bases). Germline V gene sequence: CDR1 MNHNY, CDR2 SVGAGI (reference sequence). There are 14 residues in the CDR3. V lost 6 bases and J lost 1, with 10 bases in between. The CDR3 spells CASSQGISGNTIYS. The CDR3 bases are TGTGCCAGCAGCCAGGGCATTTCTGGAAACACCATATATTCT.

Worth noting for this clonotype: One end of the junction varies from germline; a read error may be responsible. This chain connects TRBV4-1 to TRBJ1-1, with no clear D. There are 13 residues in the CDR3. From germline, CDR1 is MGHRA and CDR2 YSYEKL. This CDR3 reads CVSSQTVNTEAFF. CDR3 sequence (DNA): TGCGTCAGCAGCCAGACGGTGAACACTGAAGCTTTCTTT.

This clonotype came up many times. Here the CDR3 DNA reads TGTGCCATCAGTGAATTAGAGAATGAGCAGTTCTTC. Encoded protein: CAISELENEQFF. V usage is TRBV10-3 and J usage is TRBJ2-1; no clear D gene. V lost 3 bases and J 7 bases, leaving 7 bases between the germline ends. There are 12 residues in the CDR3. Germline V lookup: CDR1 ENHRY, CDR2 SYGVKD.

The chain combines TRBV28 with TRBJ2-7, with 8 bases matching TRBD2. This CDR3 has 17 amino acids. CDR1 MDHEN and CDR2 SYDVKM come from the germline V gene. The V and J ends lost 4 bases and 4 bases, in that order; junction bases with no gene match: 15. CDR3 sequence (DNA): TGTGCCAGCAGTTCCAACCTCGGGACTAGGGCTCAATACGAGCAGTACTTC. This gives the protein CASSSNLGTRAQYEQYF.

This clonotype occurred a few times. The chain has TRBV4-2 and TRBJ1-1, with D tentatively TRBD1 (5 bases). Trimming removed 3 bases at V and 0 bases at J, with 11 bases between. In germline, CDR1 is LGHNA, CDR2 YNFKEQ. This CDR3 has 15 residues. The DNA of the CDR3 is TGTGCCAGCAGCCAGGTGGGACTGGTGAACACTGAAGCTTTCTTT. The encoded protein is CASSQVGLVNTEAFF.

Only one count was recorded for this clonotype. The germline gene is not matched at one end of the junction; a read error may be the cause. The chain recombines TRBV11-2 with TRBJ1-5; D unclear. The CDR3 has 15 residues. In germline, CDR1 is SGHAT, CDR2 FQNNGV. As DNA, the CDR3 is TGTGCCAGGAGCTTATTTGGGGTCAACAATCAGCCCCAGCATTTT. Encoded protein: CARSLFGVNNQPQHF.

About this clonotype: In this CDR3 the conserved last residue, phenylalanine or tryptophan, is missing, so a read error is likely. The V call is TRBV29-1, the J call TRBJ1-2; TRBD1 matches at 7 bases. Germline V lookup: CDR1 SQVTM, CDR2 ANQGSEA. The J segment lost 0 bases and the V segment lost 5 bases, leaving 12 bases of the junction unmatched. The CDR3 runs to 16 residues. CDR3 sequence: CSVRGEGAVANYGYTL. DNA of the CDR3: TGCAGCGTTCGAGGGGAGGGGGCCGTGGCTAACTATGGCTACACCTTA.

This sequence joins TRBV5-6 and TRBJ2-5, with no clear D. V shed 4 bases and J shed 0 bases, with 4 bases lying between them. This CDR3 is built from 12 residues. Germline CDR1 and CDR2: SGHDT and YYEEEE. DNA of the CDR3: TGTGCCAGCAGCACCTACCAAGAGACCCAGTACTTC. This encodes CASSTYQETQYF. The full variable domain, its missing parts supplied by reference TRBV5-6 and TRBJ2-5, is DAGVTQSPTHLIKTRGQQVTLRCSPKSGHDTVSWYQQALGQGPQFIFQYYEEEERQRGNFPDRFSGHQFPNYSSELNVNALLLGDSALYLCASSTYQETQYFGPGTRLLVL.

This chain connects TRBV25-1 to TRBJ2-6; 10 nucleotides line up with TRBD1. Germline V lookup: CDR1 MGHDK, CDR2 SYGVNS. V shed 6 bases, J shed 2 bases, and the junction held 10 bases outside the gene matches. CDR3 size: 18 residues. The CDR3 here is CASRAGTGVFPGANVLTF. The CDR3 region has the DNA TGTGCCAGCAGGGCCGGGACAGGGGTCTTCCCTGGGGCCAACGTCCTGACTTTC. The whole variable domain, remainder taken from reference TRBV25-1 and TRBJ2-6, is EADIYQTPRYLVIGTGKKITLECSQTMGHDKMYWYQQDPGMELHLIHYSYGVNSTEKGDLSSESTVSRIRTEHFPLTLESARPSHTSQYLCASRAGTGVFPGANVLTFGAGSRLTVL.

This clonotype was detected a few times. The chain is built from TRBV5-1 and TRBJ2-1, with TRBD2 identical over 8 bases. The CDR3 runs 15 residues. The germline V gene has CDR1 SGHRS and CDR2 YFSETQ. Unmatched junction bases numbered 8, after V lost 2 bases and J lost 7 bases. CDR3 coding DNA: TGCGCCAGCAGCTTCCTAGCGGGTAGAACAAATGAGCAGTTCTTC. Encoded protein: CASSFLAGRTNEQFF.

The chain carries TRBV6-5 and TRBJ1-6; D is undetermined. CDR3 length equals 14 residues. Trimming left V 8 bases short and J 4 bases short, with 12 bases between. CDR1 is MNHEY and CDR2 is SVGAGI in the germline V gene. The CDR3 nucleotides are TGTGCCAGCCCCCCCGGGTTATATAATTCACCCCTCCACTTT. This codes for CASPPGLYNSPLHF.

Regarding this clonotype: A much larger clone is a single base away; this may be a read error. The V and J genes are TRBV7-8 and TRBJ2-2; D not resolved. Germline V gene lookup returns CDR1 SGHVS and CDR2 FQNEAQ. This CDR3 comprises 15 residues. V was cut by 0 bases and J by 5 bases, with 10 bases left in between. The CDR3 sequence: CASSLARGKTGELFF. The DNA for the CDR3 is TGTGCCAGCAGCTTAGCGAGAGGAAAGACCGGGGAGCTGTTTTTT.

This chain uses TRBV29-1 with TRBJ2-7; TRBD2 matches at 8 bases. The V gene's germline CDR1 is SQVTM and CDR2 ANQGSEA. The CDR3 totals 13 residues. The V segment lost 7 bases and the J segment 5 bases; nucleotides outside the gene matches: 10. This chain's CDR3 is CSERLTGGHEQYF. DNA of the CDR3: TGCAGCGAGCGACTAACGGGAGGGCACGAGCAGTACTTC.

As concerns this clonotype: A read error is possible here, since a much larger clone lies one base away. The genes are TRBV4-1 and TRBJ2-2; a possible D gene is TRBD2 (5 bases). CDR1 is MGHRA and CDR2 is YSYEKL in the germline V gene. This CDR3 has 13 residues. The CDR3 DNA reads as TGCGCCAGCAGCCAAGTGGTTTCCGGGGAGCTGCTTTTT. This gives the protein CASSQVVSGELLF.

On this clonotype: This may come from a read error, since a much larger clone is one base off. This CDR3 reads CASSQPRRYNEQFF. The CDR3 DNA is TGCGCCAGCAGCCAACCAAGACGTTACAATGAGCAGTTCTTC. The rearrangement uses TRBV4-1 and TRBJ2-1, with D uncertain. The length of the CDR3 is 14 residues. With 2 bases removed from V and 4 bases from J, the gap between germline ends came to 9 bases. Looked up from germline, CDR1 is MGHRA and CDR2 is YSYEKL.

The DNA of the CDR3 is TGTGCCAGCAGCCCGGAGCTAGCGGGGGGGTACAATGAGCAGTTCTTC. Translation: CASSPELAGGYNEQFF. V usage is TRBV7-9 and J usage is TRBJ2-1; TRBD2 agrees at 12 bases. The germline V gene has CDR1 SEHNR and CDR2 FQNEAQ (reference sequence). This CDR3 is built from 16 residues. V shed 5 bases, J shed 4 bases, and the junction held 6 bases outside the gene matches. The full variable domain, its missing parts supplied by reference TRBV7-9 and TRBJ2-1, is DTGVSQNPRHKITKRGQNVTFRCDPISEHNRLYWYRQTLGQGPEFLTYFQNEAQLEKSRLLSDRFSAERPKGSFSTLEIQRTEQGDSAMYLCASSPELAGGYNEQFFGPGTRLTVL.

Points on this clonotype: This may be a read error, as it is one base from a much larger clone. As the CDR3 is not closed by the conserved phenylalanine or tryptophan, this likely results from a read error. The chain recombines TRBV12-3 or TRBV12-4 with TRBJ2-5; 14 positions match TRBD2. The CDR3 sequence is 16 residues long. The V segment lost 5 bases and the J segment 5 bases; nucleotides outside the gene matches: 7. The CDR3 loop is CASSPGTSGSYETQYS. The CDR3 region has the DNA TGTGCCAGCAGTCCGGGGACTAGCGGGAGTTATGAGACCCAGTACTCC.

To note about this clonotype: Germline is not matched at one junction end, which may reflect a read error. J is TRBJ2-1 and V is TRBV11-2; a weak D match, TRBD2 (6 bases). This CDR3 has 15 amino acids. Per germline, CDR1 SGHAT and CDR2 FQNNGV. CDR3 DNA sequence: TGTGCAACCAGCTTTGCGGGAAGCTCCTATAATGAGGAGTTCTTC. Its translation is CATSFAGSSYNEEFF.

V is TRBV6-1 and J is TRBJ2-1, with TRBD1 as a possible D gene (5 bases). In germline, CDR1 is MNHNS, CDR2 SASEGT. CDR3 size: 15 residues. The germline V and J ends were trimmed by 10 bases and 1 base, with 17 bases remaining between them. The CDR3 spells CATRTWGFSYNEQFF. CDR3 nucleotides: TGTGCCACCCGAACCTGGGGCTTTTCCTACAATGAGCAGTTCTTC.

This clonotype appeared once. This may be a read error, as it is one base from a much larger clone. The J gene is TRBJ2-1, the V gene TRBV28; 12 bases align to TRBD2. Germline V CDR1 and CDR2: MDHEN, SYDVKM. The CDR3 covers 18 residues. The CDR3 DNA is TGTGCCAACAGTTCTCATCGTCTAGCGGGAGGGGCCTACAATGAGCAGTTCTTC. It codes for CANSSHRLAGGAYNEQFF. The complete variable domain, with remaining parts taken from reference TRBV28 and TRBJ2-1, reads DVKVTQSSRYLVKRTGEKVFLECVQDMDHENMFWYRQDPGLGLRLIYFSYDVKMKEKGDIPEGYSVSREKKERFSLILESASTNQTSMYLCANSSHRLAGGAYNEQFFGPGTRLTVL.

This rearrangement joins TRBV28 to TRBJ2-7; D possibly corresponds to TRBD1 (6 bases). Germline-derived CDR1 and CDR2 are MDHEN and SYDVKM. This CDR3 has 15 amino acids. Trimming pared 1 base from V and 2 bases from J, leaving 12 bases between. CDR3: CASSLSARGPYEQYF. In DNA form, the CDR3 reads TGTGCCAGCAGTTTATCCGCCAGGGGTCCCTACGAGCAGTACTTC. Combining the CDR3 with reference TRBV28 and TRBJ2-7 gives the whole variable domain DVKVTQSSRYLVKRTGEKVFLECVQDMDHENMFWYRQDPGLGLRLIYFSYDVKMKEKGDIPEGYSVSREKKERFSLILESASTNQTSMYLCASSLSARGPYEQYFGPGTRLTVT.